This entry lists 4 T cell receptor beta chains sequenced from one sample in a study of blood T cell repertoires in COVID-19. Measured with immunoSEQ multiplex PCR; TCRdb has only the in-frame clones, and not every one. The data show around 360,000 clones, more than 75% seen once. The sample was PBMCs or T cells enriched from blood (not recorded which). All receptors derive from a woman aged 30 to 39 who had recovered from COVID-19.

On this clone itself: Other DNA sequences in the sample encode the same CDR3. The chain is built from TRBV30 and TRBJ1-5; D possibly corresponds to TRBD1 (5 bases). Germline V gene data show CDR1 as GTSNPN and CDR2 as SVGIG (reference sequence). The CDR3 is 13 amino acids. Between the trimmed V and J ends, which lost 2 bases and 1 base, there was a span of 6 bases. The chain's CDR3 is CAWSRQSNQPQHF. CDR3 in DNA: TGTGCCTGGAGTCGACAGAGCAATCAGCCCCAGCATTTT. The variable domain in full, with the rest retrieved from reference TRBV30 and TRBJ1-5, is SQTIHQWPATLVQPVGSPLSLECTVEGTSNPNLYWYRQAAGRGLQLLFYSVGIGQISSEVPQNLSASRPQDRQFILSSKKLLLSDSGFYLCAWSRQSNQPQHFGDGTRLSIL.

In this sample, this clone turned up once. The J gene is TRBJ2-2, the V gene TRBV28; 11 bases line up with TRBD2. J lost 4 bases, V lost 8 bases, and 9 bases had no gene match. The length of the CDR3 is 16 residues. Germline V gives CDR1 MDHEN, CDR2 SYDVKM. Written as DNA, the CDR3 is TGTGCCAGCTTTACTAGCGGGAGTGGAGGCACCGGGGAGCTGTTTTTT. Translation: CASFTSGSGGTGELFF.

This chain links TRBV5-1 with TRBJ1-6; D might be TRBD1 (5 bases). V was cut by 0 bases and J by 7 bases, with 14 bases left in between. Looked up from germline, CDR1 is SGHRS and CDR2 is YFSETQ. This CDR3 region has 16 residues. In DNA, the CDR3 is TGCGCCAGCAGCTTGGCTGGGCAGGGTTTAAATTCACCCCTCCACTTT. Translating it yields CASSLAGQGLNSPLHF.

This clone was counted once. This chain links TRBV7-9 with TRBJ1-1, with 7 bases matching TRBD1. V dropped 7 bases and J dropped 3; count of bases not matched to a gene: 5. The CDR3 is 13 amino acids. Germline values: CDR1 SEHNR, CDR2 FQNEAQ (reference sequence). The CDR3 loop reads CASTLTGDTEAFF. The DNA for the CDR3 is TGTGCCAGCACCCTTACAGGGGACACTGAAGCTTTCTTT.